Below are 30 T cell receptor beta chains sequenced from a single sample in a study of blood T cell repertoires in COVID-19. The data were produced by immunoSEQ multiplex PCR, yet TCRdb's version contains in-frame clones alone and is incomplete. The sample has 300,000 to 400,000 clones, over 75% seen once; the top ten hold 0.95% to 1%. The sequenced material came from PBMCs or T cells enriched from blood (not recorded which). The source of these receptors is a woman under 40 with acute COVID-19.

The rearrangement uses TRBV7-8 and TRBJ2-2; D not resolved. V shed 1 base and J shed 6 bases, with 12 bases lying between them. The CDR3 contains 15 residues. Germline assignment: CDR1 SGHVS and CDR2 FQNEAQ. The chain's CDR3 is CASSLGGSSAGELFF. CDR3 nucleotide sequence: TGTGCCAGCAGCTTAGGAGGATCCTCGGCCGGGGAGCTGTTTTTT.

The CDR3 loop is CASSATGTVFSYEQYF. DNA for the CDR3: TGTGCCAGCAGCGCGACCGGGACAGTATTCTCCTACGAGCAGTACTTC. The chain carries TRBV7-9 and TRBJ2-7; TRBD1 matches at 7 bases. Trimming removed 5 bases from V and 0 bases from J; junction bases left unmatched: 10. CDR3 length equals 16 residues. CDR1 is SEHNR, CDR2 FQNEAQ, per germline (reference sequence).

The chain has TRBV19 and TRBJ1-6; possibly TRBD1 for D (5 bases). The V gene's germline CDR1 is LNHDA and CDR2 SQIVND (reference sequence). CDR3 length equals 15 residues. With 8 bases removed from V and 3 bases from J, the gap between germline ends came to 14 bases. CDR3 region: CASQPDGGYNSPLHF. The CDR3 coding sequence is TGTGCCAGTCAGCCAGACGGGGGCTATAATTCACCCCTCCACTTT.

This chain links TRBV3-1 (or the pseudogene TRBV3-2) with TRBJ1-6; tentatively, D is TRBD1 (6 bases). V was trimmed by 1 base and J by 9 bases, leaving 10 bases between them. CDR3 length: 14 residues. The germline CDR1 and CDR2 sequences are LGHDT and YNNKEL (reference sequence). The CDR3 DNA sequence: TGTGCCAGCAGCCAAGGGGAGGGGGGTTCACCCCTCCACTTT. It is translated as CASSQGEGGSPLHF.

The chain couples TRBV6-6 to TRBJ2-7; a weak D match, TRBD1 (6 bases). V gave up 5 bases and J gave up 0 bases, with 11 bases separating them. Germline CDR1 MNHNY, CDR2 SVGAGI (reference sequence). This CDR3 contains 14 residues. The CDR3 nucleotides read TGTGCCAGCAGTCAAGGACAGCTCTCCTACGAGCAGTACTTC. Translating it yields CASSQGQLSYEQYF.

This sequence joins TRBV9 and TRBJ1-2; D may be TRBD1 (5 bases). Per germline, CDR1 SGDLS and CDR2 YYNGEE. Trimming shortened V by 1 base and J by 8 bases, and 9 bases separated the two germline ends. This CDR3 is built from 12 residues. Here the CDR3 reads CASSVLRGGYTF. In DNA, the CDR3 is TGTGCCAGCAGCGTATTAAGGGGCGGCTACACCTTC.

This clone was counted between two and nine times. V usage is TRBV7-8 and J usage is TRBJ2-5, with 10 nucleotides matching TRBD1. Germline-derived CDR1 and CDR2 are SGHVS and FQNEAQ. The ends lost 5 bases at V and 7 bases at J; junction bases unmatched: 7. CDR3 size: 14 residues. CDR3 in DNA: TGTGCCAGCAGCGGGACAGGGGAGGTCGGGACCCAGTACTTC. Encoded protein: CASSGTGEVGTQYF.

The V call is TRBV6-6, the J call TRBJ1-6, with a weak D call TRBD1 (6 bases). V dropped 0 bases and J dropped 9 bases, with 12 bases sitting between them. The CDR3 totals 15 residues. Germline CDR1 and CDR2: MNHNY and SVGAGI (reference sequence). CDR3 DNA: TGTGCCAGCAGTTACTCGAGAGGGGGTGGTTCACCCCTCCACTTT. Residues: CASSYSRGGGSPLHF.

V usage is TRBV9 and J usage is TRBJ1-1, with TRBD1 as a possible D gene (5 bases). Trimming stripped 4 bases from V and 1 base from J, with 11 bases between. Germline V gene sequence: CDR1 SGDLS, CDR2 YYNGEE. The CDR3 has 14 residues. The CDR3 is CASSPRTRNTEAFF. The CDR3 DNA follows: TGTGCCAGCAGCCCTAGGACAAGGAACACTGAAGCTTTCTTT.

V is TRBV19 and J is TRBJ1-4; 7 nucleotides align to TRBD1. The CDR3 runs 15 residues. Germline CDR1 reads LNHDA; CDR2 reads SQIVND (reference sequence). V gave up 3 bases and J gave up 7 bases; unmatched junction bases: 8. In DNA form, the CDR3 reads TGTGCCAGTAGTATCTCCGACAGGGACAGTGAAAAACTGTTTTTT. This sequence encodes CASSISDRDSEKLFF.

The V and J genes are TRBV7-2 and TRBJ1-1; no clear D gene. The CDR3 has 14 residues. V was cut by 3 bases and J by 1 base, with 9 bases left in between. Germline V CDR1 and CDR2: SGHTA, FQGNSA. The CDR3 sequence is CASSLRVPNTEAFF. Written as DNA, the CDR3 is TGTGCCAGCAGCTTGAGGGTTCCGAACACTGAAGCTTTCTTT.

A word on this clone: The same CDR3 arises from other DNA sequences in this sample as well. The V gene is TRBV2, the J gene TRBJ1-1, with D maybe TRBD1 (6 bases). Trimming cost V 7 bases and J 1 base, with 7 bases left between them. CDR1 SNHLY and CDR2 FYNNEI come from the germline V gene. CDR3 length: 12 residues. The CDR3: CASNRANTEAFF. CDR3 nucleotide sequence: TGTGCCAGCAACAGGGCGAACACTGAAGCTTTCTTT.

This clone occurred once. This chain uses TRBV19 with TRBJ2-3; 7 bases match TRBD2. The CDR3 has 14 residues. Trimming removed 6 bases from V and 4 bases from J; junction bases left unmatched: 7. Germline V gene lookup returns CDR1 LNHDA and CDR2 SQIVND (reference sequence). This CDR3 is CASRRGGDADTQYF. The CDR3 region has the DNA TGTGCCAGTAGAAGGGGAGGGGACGCAGATACGCAGTATTTT.

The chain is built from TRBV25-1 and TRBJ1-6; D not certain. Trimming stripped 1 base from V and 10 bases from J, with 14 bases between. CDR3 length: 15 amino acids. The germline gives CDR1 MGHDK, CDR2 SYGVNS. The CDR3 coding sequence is TGTGCCAGCAGTGAATGGAGGTGGGAGAGGTCACCCCTCCACTTT. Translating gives CASSEWRWERSPLHF.

The CDR3 region is CASSSRQLIYNEQFF. The CDR3 nucleotides are TGTGCCAGCAGCTCGAGACAGTTAATCTACAATGAGCAGTTCTTC. This chain links TRBV7-2 with TRBJ2-1, with D possibly TRBD1 on 5 matching bases. Looked up from germline, CDR1 is SGHTA and CDR2 is FQGNSA. Trimming removed 4 bases at V and 3 bases at J, with 13 bases between. The length of the CDR3 is 15 residues. The whole variable domain, remainder taken from reference TRBV7-2 and TRBJ2-1, is GAGVSQSPSNKVTEKGKDVELRCDPISGHTALYWYRQSLGQGLEFLIYFQGNSAPDKSGLPSDRFSAERTGGSVSTLTIQRTQQEDSAVYLCASSSRQLIYNEQFFGPGTRLTVL.

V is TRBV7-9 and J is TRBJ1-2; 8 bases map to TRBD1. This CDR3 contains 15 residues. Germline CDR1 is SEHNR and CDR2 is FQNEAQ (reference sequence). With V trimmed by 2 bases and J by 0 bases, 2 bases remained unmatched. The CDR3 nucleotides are TGTGCCAGCAGCTTATCGGGACAGGCTAACTATGGCTACACCTTC. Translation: CASSLSGQANYGYTF.

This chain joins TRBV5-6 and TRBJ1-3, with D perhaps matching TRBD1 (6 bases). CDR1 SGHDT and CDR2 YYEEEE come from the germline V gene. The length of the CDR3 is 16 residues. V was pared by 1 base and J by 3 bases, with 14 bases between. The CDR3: CASSLTYREVGNTIYF. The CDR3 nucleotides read TGTGCCAGCAGCTTGACCTACAGGGAAGTTGGAAACACCATATATTTT.

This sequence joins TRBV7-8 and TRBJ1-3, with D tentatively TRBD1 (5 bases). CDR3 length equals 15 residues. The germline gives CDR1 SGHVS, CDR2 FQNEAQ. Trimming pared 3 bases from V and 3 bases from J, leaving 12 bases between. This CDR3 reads CASSFTGGGGNTIYF. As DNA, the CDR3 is TGTGCCAGCAGCTTCACGGGGGGAGGTGGAAACACCATATATTTT.

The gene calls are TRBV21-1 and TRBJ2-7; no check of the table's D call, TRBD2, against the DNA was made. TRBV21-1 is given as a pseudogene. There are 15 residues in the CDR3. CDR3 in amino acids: CASSRRGGQAHEQYF. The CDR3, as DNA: TGTGCCAGCAGCCGGCGGGGGGGACAGGCCCACGAGCAGTACTTC.

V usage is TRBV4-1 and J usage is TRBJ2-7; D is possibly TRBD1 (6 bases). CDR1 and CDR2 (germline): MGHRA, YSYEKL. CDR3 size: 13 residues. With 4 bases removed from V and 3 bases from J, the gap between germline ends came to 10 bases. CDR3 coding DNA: TGCGCCAGCAGCCCAGGGGACCTCTACGAGCAGTACTTC. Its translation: CASSPGDLYEQYF.

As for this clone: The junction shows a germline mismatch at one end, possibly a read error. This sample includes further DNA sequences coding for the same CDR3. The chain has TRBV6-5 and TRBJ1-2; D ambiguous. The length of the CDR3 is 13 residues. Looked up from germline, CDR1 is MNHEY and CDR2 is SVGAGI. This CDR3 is CASSLEGNYGYTF. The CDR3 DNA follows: TGTGCGAGCAGCCTGGAGGGTAACTATGGCTACACCTTC.

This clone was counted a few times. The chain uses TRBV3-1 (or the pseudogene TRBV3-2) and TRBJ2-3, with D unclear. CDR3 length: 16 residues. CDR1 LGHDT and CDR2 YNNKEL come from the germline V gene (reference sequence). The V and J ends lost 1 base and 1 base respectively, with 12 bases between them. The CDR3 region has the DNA TGTGCCAGCAGCCAAGGGTCGGCTAGAGGCACAGATACGCAGTATTTT. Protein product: CASSQGSARGTDTQYF.

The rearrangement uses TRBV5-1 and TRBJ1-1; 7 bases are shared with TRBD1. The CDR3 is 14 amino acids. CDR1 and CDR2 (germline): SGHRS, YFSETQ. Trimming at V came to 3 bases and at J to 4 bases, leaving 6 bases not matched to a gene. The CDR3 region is CASSWGTEGTEAFF. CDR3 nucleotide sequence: TGCGCCAGCAGCTGGGGGACAGAAGGCACTGAAGCTTTCTTT.

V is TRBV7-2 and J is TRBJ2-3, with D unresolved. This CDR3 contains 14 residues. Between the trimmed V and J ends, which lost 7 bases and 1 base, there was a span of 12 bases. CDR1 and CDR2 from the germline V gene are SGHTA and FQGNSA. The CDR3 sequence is CASNQLTGTDTQYF. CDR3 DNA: TGTGCCAGCAATCAGCTAACAGGCACAGATACGCAGTATTTT.

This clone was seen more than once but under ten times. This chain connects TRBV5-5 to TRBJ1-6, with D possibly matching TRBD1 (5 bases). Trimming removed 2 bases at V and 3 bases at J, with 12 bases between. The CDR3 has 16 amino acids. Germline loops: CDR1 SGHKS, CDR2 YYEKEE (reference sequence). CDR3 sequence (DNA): TGTGCCAGCAGCTTTAGCTGGGGCCTCTATAATTCACCCCTCCACTTT. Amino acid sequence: CASSFSWGLYNSPLHF.

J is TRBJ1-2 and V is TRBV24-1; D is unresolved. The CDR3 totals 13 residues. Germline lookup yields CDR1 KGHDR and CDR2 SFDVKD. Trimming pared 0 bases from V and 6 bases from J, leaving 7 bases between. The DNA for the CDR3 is TGTGCCACCAGTGATTTGACTTCCGATGGCTACACCTTC. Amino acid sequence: CATSDLTSDGYTF.

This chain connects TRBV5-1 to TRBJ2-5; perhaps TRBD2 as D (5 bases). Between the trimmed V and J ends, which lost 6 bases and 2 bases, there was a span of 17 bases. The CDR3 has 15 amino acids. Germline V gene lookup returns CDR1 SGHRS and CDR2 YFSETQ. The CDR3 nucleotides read TGCGCCAGCACCGCGGGTCGGGGTTGGCAAGAGACCCAGTACTTC. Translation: CASTAGRGWQETQYF.

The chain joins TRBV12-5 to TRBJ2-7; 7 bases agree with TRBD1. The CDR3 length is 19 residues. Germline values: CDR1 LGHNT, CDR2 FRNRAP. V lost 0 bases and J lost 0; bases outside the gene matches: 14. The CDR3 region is CASGLVIFGQAKGSYEQYF. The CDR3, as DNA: TGTGCTAGTGGTTTGGTAATTTTTGGACAGGCCAAGGGCTCCTACGAGCAGTACTTC.

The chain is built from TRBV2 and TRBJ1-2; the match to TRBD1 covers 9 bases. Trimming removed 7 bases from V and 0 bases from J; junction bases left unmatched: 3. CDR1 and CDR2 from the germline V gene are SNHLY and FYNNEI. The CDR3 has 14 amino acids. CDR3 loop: CASKRDRANYGYTF. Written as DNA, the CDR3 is TGTGCCAGCAAGAGGGACAGGGCTAACTATGGCTACACCTTC.

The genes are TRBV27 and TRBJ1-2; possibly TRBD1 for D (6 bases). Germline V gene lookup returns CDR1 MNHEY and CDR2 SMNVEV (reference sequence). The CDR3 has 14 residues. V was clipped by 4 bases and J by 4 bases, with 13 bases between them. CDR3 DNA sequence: TGTGCCAGCAGTTCGGCGGGGGGCACCTATGGCTACACCTTC. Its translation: CASSSAGGTYGYTF.